The 18 T cell receptor beta chains in this list originate from one sample, sequenced in a study of CD8+CD57+ T cells in acquired aplastic anemia. Researchers used genomic DNA as the template to profile TCR beta VDJ and CDR3. In TCRdb, the reads were re-called with MiXCR into one record per CDR3 protein. The sample holds about 180,000 distinct CDR3 sequences, around 45% seen once. The sample was sorted CD4+, CD8+, or CD8+CD57+ T cells (not recorded which) from PBMCs. The receptor set was obtained from a human donor in good health.

Many counts were recorded for this clonotype. The genes are TRBV7-9 and TRBJ1-3, with D perhaps TRBD1 (6 bases). The CDR3 sequence is 15 residues long. The V end lost 5 bases, the J end lost 0 bases, and 11 bases lay between the germline ends. Germline V gene sequence: CDR1 SEHNR, CDR2 FQNEAQ (reference sequence). The CDR3 region has the DNA TGTGCCAGCAGCCGACAGGCGTACTCTGGAAACACCATATATTTT. It specifies CASSRQAYSGNTIYF.

As for this clonotype: This may come from a read error, since a much larger clone is one base off. The rearrangement links TRBV12-3 or TRBV12-4 to TRBJ2-3; D possibly corresponds to TRBD2 (6 bases). CDR3 size: 13 residues. CDR3: CAGSYREIDTQYF. In DNA form, the CDR3 reads TGTGCCGGCAGTTACCGGGAGATAGATACGCAGTATTTT.

The chain couples TRBV24-1 to TRBJ2-1; 11 nucleotides match TRBD2. The germline V gene has CDR1 KGHDR and CDR2 SFDVKD. V trimming: 11 bases; J trimming: 6 bases; junction bases outside the gene matches: 11. CDR3 length: 15 amino acids. The CDR3 spells CAIRLAGKGGNEQFF. In nucleotides, the CDR3 is TGTGCCATCAGACTAGCGGGAAAGGGGGGCAATGAGCAGTTCTTC.

This clonotype was detected a few times. The rearrangement links TRBV11-2 to TRBJ2-1; D might be TRBD2 (6 bases). This CDR3 is built from 14 residues. Trimming removed 5 bases from V and 9 bases from J, with 17 bases in between. The germline CDR1 and CDR2 sequences are SGHAT and FQNNGV. CDR3 DNA sequence: TGTGCCAGCAGCCATGCCCGGGAGAGGAGTGAGCAGTTCTTC. As protein: CASSHARERSEQFF.

This clonotype was detected once. This clone may be a read error of a much larger clone one base away. It is likely a read error, because the conserved phenylalanine at the end of the CDR3 is missing. V usage is TRBV6-1 and J usage is TRBJ1-1, with D possibly TRBD1 on 6 matching bases. CDR1 and CDR2 from the germline V gene are MNHNS and SASEGT. The length of the CDR3 is 13 residues. Trimming left V 6 bases short and J 3 bases short, with 11 bases between. CDR3 sequence (DNA): TGTGCCAGCAGAGGTTCAGGGGACACTGAAGCTTTCCTT. Translation: CASRGSGDTEAFL.

The genes are TRBV10-3 and TRBJ1-1, with 7 bases matching TRBD1. J was trimmed by 1 base and V by 7 bases; bases with no gene match: 12. CDR1 and CDR2 from the germline V gene are ENHRY and SYGVKD. There are 16 residues in the CDR3. The CDR3 region is CAITGTASNSNTEAFF. CDR3 nucleotides: TGTGCCATCACTGGGACAGCGAGTAATTCGAACACTGAAGCTTTCTTT.

This clonotype was found many times. The chain couples TRBV20-1 to TRBJ2-5; 8 bases fit TRBD2. The trim removed 6 bases at V and 1 base at J, leaving 7 bases unmatched. The CDR3 runs 14 residues. Germline loops: CDR1 DFQATT, CDR2 SNEGSKA (reference sequence). The CDR3 reads CSAGRGGIQETQYF. The CDR3 DNA reads as TGCAGTGCCGGGAGGGGAGGAATCCAAGAGACCCAGTACTTC.

The J gene is TRBJ2-3, the V gene TRBV15; D unresolved. Germline V CDR1 and CDR2: LNHNV, YYDKDF (reference sequence). The V end was cut by 0 bases, the J end by 0 bases, with 7 bases between. This CDR3 spans 15 amino acids. The CDR3: CATSREAGSTDTQYF. The DNA for the CDR3 is TGTGCCACCAGCAGAGAGGCAGGCAGCACAGATACGCAGTATTTT.

J is TRBJ1-1 and V is TRBV19; D is ambiguous. Germline V gives CDR1 LNHDA, CDR2 SQIVND (reference sequence). The CDR3 has 11 residues. Trimming removed 3 bases from V and 10 bases from J, with 9 bases in between. CDR3 bases: TGTGCCAGTAGTATCAAGGTAGTAGCTTTCTTT. Translated, it gives CASSIKVVAFF.

This clonotype was seen a handful of times. V usage is TRBV6-2 or TRBV6-3 and J usage is TRBJ1-3; possible D gene TRBD1, 5 bases. Trimming shortened V by 7 bases and J by 0 bases, and 16 bases separated the two germline ends. The CDR3 sequence is 16 residues long. Per the germline V gene, CDR1 is MNHEY and CDR2 is SVGEGT. CDR3 amino acids: CASTIQSGGSGNTIYF. The CDR3 nucleotides read TGTGCCAGCACCATTCAATCGGGGGGCTCTGGAAACACCATATATTTT.

This chain connects TRBV14 to TRBJ2-5, with 7 bases that match TRBD1. Trimming removed 4 bases from V and 2 bases from J; junction bases left unmatched: 10. This CDR3 has 16 amino acids. The germline gives CDR1 SGHDN, CDR2 FVKESK. The CDR3 sequence: CASSPPRDRLQETQYF. Written as DNA, the CDR3 is TGTGCCAGCAGCCCCCCCCGGGACAGACTACAAGAGACCCAGTACTTC.

A remark on this clonotype: A much larger clone lies a single base off, so this may be a read error. V gene TRBV4-1 combines with J gene TRBJ1-5, with TRBD1 as a possible D gene (6 bases). The length of the CDR3 is 13 residues. Looked up from germline, CDR1 is MGHRA and CDR2 is YSYEKL. CDR3 coding DNA: TGCGCCAGCGGCCAAGTGGGGGCTCAGCCCCAGCATTTT. This sequence encodes CASGQVGAQPQHF.

This clonotype has at least ten counts. The genes are TRBV2 and TRBJ1-2, with TRBD1 matching over 9 bases. Germline V gene data show CDR1 as SNHLY and CDR2 as FYNNEI. The CDR3 runs 14 residues. Trimming cost V 2 bases and J 8 bases; bases outside gene matches: 6. In DNA, the CDR3 is TGTGCCAGCAGTGAACTGGGACAGGGTACCGGCTACACCTTC. This encodes CASSELGQGTGYTF.

This clonotype was detected ten times or more. The chain recombines TRBV5-6 with TRBJ2-7, with a weak D call TRBD2 (5 bases). There are 16 residues in the CDR3. V was clipped by 2 bases and J by 3 bases, with 18 bases between them. Looked up from germline, CDR1 is SGHDT and CDR2 is YYEEEE. The CDR3 region is CASSLRTVTGVYEQYF. Here the CDR3 DNA reads TGTGCCAGCAGCTTACGGACGGTCACCGGGGTCTACGAGCAGTACTTC.

This clonotype has ten or more counts. The V and J genes are TRBV6-2 or TRBV6-3 and TRBJ1-1; D gene ambiguous. Trimming took off 1 base at V and 4 bases at J, with 7 bases between the two ends. There are 13 residues in the CDR3. Germline V gene lookup returns CDR1 MNHEY and CDR2 SVGEGT. CDR3 protein: CASSYYSATEAFF. DNA of the CDR3: TGTGCCAGCAGTTACTATTCTGCCACTGAAGCTTTCTTT.

This clonotype has a count of ten or more. V and J are TRBV11-2 and TRBJ2-7, with D tentatively TRBD1 or TRBD2 (5 bases each). Germline V gene sequence: CDR1 SGHAT, CDR2 FQNNGV. The CDR3 sequence is 15 residues long. V lost 5 bases and J lost 0, with 14 bases in between. CDR3 nucleotides: TGTGCCAGCAGCCCCCGGGGCGGAAGCTCCTACGAGCAGTACTTC. The encoded protein is CASSPRGGSSYEQYF. Using reference TRBV11-2 and TRBJ2-7 for the parts outside the CDR3, the full variable domain is EAGVAQSPRYKIIEKRQSVAFWCNPISGHATLYWYQQILGQGPKLLIQFQNNGVVDDSQLPKDRFSAERLKGVDSTLKIQPAKLEDSAVYLCASSPRGGSSYEQYFGPGTRLTVT.

Ten or more counts support this clonotype. The chain links TRBV7-6 to TRBJ2-1, with D uncertain. Germline loops: CDR1 SGHVS, CDR2 FNYEAQ. This CDR3 is built from 12 residues. V lost 0 bases and J lost 6, with 3 bases in between. The CDR3 protein is CASSLAANEQFF. As DNA, the CDR3 is TGTGCCAGCAGCTTAGCGGCCAATGAGCAGTTCTTC.

This clonotype was observed many times. The CDR3 coding sequence is TGTGCCAGTAGTATATCTAGCGGGGGCAATGAGCAGTTCTTC. Protein product: CASSISSGGNEQFF. V is TRBV19 and J is TRBJ2-1; 10 bases fit TRBD2. V was clipped by 2 bases and J by 6 bases; unmatched bases: 1. This CDR3 is built from 14 residues. Germline lookup yields CDR1 LNHDA and CDR2 SQIVND (reference sequence). The full variable domain, its missing parts supplied by reference TRBV19 and TRBJ2-1, is DGGITQSPKYLFRKEGQNVTLSCEQNLNHDAMYWYRQDPGQGLRLIYYSQIVNDFQKGDIAEGYSVSREKKESFPLTVTSAQKNPTAFYLCASSISSGGNEQFFGPGTRLTVL.